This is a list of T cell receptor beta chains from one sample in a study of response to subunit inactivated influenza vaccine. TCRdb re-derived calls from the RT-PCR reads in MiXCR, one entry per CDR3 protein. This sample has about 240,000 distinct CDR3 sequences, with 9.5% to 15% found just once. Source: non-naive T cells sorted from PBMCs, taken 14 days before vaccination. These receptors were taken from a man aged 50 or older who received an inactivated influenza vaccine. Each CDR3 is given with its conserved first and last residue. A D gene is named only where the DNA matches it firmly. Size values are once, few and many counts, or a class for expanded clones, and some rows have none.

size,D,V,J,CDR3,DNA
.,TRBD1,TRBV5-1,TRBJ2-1,CASSLRQGYYNEQFF,TGCGCCAGCAGCTTAAGACAGGGGTATTACAATGAGCAGTTCTTC
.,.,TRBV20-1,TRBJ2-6,CSAKPSSGANVLTF,TGCAGCGCCAAGCCGAGCTCTGGGGCCAACGTCCTGACTTTC
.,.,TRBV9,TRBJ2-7,CASSVVSSPSVYEQYF,TGTGCCAGCAGCGTAGTTTCGAGCCCCTCCGTCTACGAGCAGTACTTC
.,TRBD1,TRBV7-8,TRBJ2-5,CASSLVGQGQKQETQYF,TGTGCCAGCAGCTTAGTAGGACAGGGCCAGAAACAAGAGACCCAGTACTTC
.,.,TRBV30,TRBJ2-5,CAWDNGVKETQYF,TGTGCCTGGGACAACGGGGTTAAAGAGACCCAGTACTTC
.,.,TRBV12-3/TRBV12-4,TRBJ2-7,CASSLSSESYEQYF,TGTGCCAGCAGTTTATCGTCAGAATCCTACGAGCAGTACTTC
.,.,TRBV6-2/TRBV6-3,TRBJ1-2,CASSRPVVGIGYTF,TGTGCCAGCAGTCGACCGGTTGTGGGAATTGGCTACACCTTC
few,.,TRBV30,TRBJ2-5,CAWSGGGGQETQYF,TGTGCCTGGTCGGGGGGAGGGGGCCAAGAGACCCAGTACTTC
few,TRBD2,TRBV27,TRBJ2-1,CASSSGLAGESMMSNEQFF,TGTGCCAGCAGTTCCGGACTAGCGGGAGAGTCGATGATGAGTAATGAGCAGTTCTTC
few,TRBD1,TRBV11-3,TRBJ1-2,CASSLDRDRNYGYTF,TGTGCCAGCAGCTTAGATCGGGACAGGAACTATGGCTACACCTTC
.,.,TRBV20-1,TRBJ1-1,CSARDHKLSNTEAFF,TGCAGTGCTAGAGATCATAAGCTATCGAACACTGAAGCTTTCTTT
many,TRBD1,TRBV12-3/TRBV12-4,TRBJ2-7,CASSPRQGGEQYF,TGTGCCAGCAGTCCCCGACAGGGTGGGGAGCAGTACTTC
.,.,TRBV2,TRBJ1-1,CASSEGPNTEAFF,TGTGCCAGCAGCGAGGGGCCAAACACTGAAGCTTTCTTT
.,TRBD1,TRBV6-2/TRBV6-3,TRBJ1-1,CASRQGFGFERAATEAFF,TGTGCCAGCAGACAGGGGTTCGGGTTCGAGCGTGCGGCCACTGAAGCTTTCTTT
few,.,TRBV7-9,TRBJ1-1,CASSLEQVNTEAFF,TGTGCCAGCAGCTTAGAACAGGTGAACACTGAAGCTTTCTTT
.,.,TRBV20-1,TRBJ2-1,CSATGHPSYNEQFF,TGCAGTGCCACGGGACATCCCTCCTACAATGAGCAGTTCTTC
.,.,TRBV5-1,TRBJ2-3,CASSLFRGSMGIRNTQYF,TGCGCCAGCAGCTTATTTAGAGGGAGCATGGGGATAAGAAACACGCAGTATTTT
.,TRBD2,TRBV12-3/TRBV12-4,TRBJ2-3,CASRREGGPRTDTQYF,TGTGCCAGCAGGCGGGAGGGGGGGCCCCGCACAGATACGCAGTATTTT
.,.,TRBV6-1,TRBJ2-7,CASSDRHEQYF,TGTGCCAGCAGTGATCGGCACGAGCAGTACTTC
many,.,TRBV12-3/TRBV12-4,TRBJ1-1,CASSRRQMGTEAFF,TGTGCCAGCAGTCGGAGACAGATGGGGACTGAAGCTTTCTTT
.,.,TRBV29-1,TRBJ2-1,CSVESTSPGFF,TGCAGCGTTGAATCGACTAGTCCAGGGTTCTTC
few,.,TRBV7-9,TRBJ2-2,CASEGPNTGELFF,TGTGCCAGCGAGGGGCCGAACACCGGGGAGCTGTTTTTT
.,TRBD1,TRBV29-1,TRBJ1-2,CSVRQGAFGYTF,TGCAGCGTAAGACAGGGGGCGTTTGGCTACACCTTC
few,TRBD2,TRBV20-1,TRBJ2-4,CSARKGLDEYIQYF,TGCAGTGCTAGAAAGGGACTAGATGAATACATTCAGTACTTC
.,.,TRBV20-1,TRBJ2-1,CSARGIQGYNEQFF,TGCAGTGCTAGAGGAATACAGGGATACAATGAGCAGTTCTTC
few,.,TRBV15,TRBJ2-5,CATSRDRGPKAGETQYF,TGTGCCACCAGCAGAGACCGGGGCCCAAAAGCAGGAGAGACCCAGTACTTC
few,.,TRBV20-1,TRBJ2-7,CSAKAYEQYF,TGCAGTGCTAAAGCCTACGAGCAGTACTTC
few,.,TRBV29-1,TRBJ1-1,CSVAGWGEAFF,TGCAGCGTGGCAGGGTGGGGTGAAGCTTTCTTT
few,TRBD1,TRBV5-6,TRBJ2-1,CASSWPGQGYNEQFF,TGTGCCAGCAGCTGGCCGGGACAGGGCTACAATGAGCAGTTCTTC
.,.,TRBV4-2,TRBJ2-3,CASSQAGRTSTDTQYF,TGTGCCAGCAGCCAGGCCGGTAGAACTAGCACAGATACGCAGTATTTT
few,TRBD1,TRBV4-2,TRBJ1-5,CASSQGGQLRQPQHF,TGTGCCAGCAGCCAAGGGGGACAGTTAAGACAGCCCCAGCATTTT
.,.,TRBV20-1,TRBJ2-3,CSARDWLVADTQYF,TGCAGTGCTAGAGATTGGCTAGTAGCAGATACGCAGTATTTT
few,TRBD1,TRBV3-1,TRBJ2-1,CASSLGQGQNEQFF,TGTGCCAGCAGCCTTGGACAGGGTCAGAATGAGCAGTTCTTC
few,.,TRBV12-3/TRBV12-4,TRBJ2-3,CASSLNTGDTQYF,TGTGCCAGCAGTTTGAACACAGGGGATACGCAGTATTTT
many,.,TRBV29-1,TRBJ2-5,CSVGPGSPETQYF,TGCAGCGTTGGGCCAGGGTCCCCGGAGACCCAGTACTTC
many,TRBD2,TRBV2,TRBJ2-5,CASSDGLARGTQYF,TGTGCCAGCAGTGACGGACTAGCGAGGGGGACCCAGTACTTC
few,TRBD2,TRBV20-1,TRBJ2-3,CSARDAGGPMDTQYF,TGCAGTGCTAGAGATGCGGGGGGGCCTATGGATACGCAGTATTTT
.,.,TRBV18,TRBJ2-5,CASHRSGETQYF,TGTGCCAGCCACCGAAGTGGAGAGACCCAGTACTTC
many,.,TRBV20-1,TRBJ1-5,CSARDGSEGRHQPQHF,TGCAGTGCTAGAGATGGGAGTGAGGGGAGGCATCAGCCCCAGCATTTT
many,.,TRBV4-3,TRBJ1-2,CASSQEYLTDYGYTF,TGCGCCAGCAGCCAAGAATATCTGACGGACTATGGCTACACCTTC
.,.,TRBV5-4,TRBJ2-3,CASSPDKTDTQYF,TGTGCCAGCAGCCCTGACAAGACAGATACGCAGTATTTT
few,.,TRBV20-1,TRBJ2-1,CSARGLSYNEQFF,TGCAGTGCTAGGGGACTTTCCTACAATGAGCAGTTCTTC
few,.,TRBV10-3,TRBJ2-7,CAISDGGTYEQYF,TGTGCCATCAGTGATGGAGGGACCTACGAGCAGTACTTC
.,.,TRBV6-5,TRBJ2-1,CASSYSISRFENEQFF,TGTGCCAGCAGTTACTCGATTAGCCGGTTCGAAAATGAGCAGTTCTTC
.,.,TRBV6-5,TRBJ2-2,CASSYGSGVTNTGELFF,TGTGCCAGCAGTTACGGGTCAGGGGTTACGAACACCGGGGAGCTGTTTTTT
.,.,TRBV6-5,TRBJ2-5,CASSYSSDVRGTQYF,TGTGCCAGCAGTTACTCTAGTGACGTCCGGGGGACCCAGTACTTC
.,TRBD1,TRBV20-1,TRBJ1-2,CSASPGQGVTGYTF,TGCAGTGCTAGCCCGGGACAGGGGGTTACTGGCTACACCTTC
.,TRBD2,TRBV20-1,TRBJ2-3,CSANKASGAQDTQYF,TGCAGTGCAAATAAGGCTAGCGGGGCCCAGGATACGCAGTATTTT
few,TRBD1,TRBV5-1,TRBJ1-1,CASSFQPGGAGTEAFF,TGCGCCAGCAGCTTTCAGCCAGGGGGCGCGGGCACTGAAGCTTTCTTT
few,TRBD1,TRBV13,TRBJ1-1,CASSSQGGGTEAFF,TGTGCCAGCAGCTCCCAGGGGGGGGGAACTGAAGCTTTCTTT
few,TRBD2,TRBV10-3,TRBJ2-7,CAISGTSGRLSYEQYF,TGTGCCATCAGTGGGACTAGCGGGAGACTATCCTACGAGCAGTACTTC
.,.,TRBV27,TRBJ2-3,CASSLKGARDTQYF,TGTGCCAGCAGTTTAAAAGGGGCCAGGGACACGCAGTATTTT
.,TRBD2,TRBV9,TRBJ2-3,CASSVGLLRGGTDTQYF,TGTGCCAGCAGCGTTGGACTCTTGCGGGGGGGCACAGATACGCAGTATTTT
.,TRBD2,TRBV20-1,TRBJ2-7,CSARDRRGAITPGLAGGLYEQYF,TGCAGTGCTAGAGATAGGCGCGGGGCGATCACGCCGGGACTAGCGGGAGGGCTCTACGAGCAGTACTTC
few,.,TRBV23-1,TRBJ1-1,CASSQPGGDTEAFF,TGCGCCAGCAGTCAGCCGGGGGGCGATACTGAAGCTTTCTTT
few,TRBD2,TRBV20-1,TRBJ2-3,CSASFTSGTDTQYF,TGCAGTGCTAGTTTCACTAGCGGCACAGATACGCAGTATTTT
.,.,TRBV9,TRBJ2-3,CARIPGGADTQYF,TGTGCCAGAATTCCAGGGGGGGCAGATACGCAGTATTTT